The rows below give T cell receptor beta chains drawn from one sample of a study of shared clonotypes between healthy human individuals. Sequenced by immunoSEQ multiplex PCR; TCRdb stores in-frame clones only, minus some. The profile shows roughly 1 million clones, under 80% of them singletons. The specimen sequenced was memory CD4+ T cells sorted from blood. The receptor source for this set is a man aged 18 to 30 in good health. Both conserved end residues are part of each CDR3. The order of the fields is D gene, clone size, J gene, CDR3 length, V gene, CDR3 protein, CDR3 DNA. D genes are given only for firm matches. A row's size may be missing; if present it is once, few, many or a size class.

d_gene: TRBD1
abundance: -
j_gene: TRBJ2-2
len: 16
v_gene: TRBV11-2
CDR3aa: CASSHAGTGVAGELFF
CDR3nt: TGTGCCAGCAGCCACGCCGGGACAGGGGTGGCCGGGGAGCTGTTTTTT

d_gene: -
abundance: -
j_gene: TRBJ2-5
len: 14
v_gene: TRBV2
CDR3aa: CARGWREHQETQYF
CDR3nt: TGTGCAAGGGGCTGGAGGGAACACCAAGAGACCCAGTACTTC

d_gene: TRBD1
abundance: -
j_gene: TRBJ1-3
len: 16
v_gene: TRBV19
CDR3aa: CATSPGQGQTGNTIYF
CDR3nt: TGTGCCACCTCACCGGGACAGGGTCAAACTGGAAACACCATATATTTT

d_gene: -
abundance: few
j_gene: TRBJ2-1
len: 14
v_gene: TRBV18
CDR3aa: CASSIGKRDNEQFF
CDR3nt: TGTGCCAGCTCAATAGGGAAAAGGGACAATGAGCAGTTCTTC

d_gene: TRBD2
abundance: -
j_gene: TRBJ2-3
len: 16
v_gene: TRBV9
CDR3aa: CASSRLASGAPDTQYF
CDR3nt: TGTGCCAGCAGCAGACTAGCTAGCGGGGCCCCAGATACGCAGTATTTT

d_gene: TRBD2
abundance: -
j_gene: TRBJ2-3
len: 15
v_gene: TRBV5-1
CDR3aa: CASSFSGGAADTQYF
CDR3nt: TGCGCCAGCAGCTTTAGCGGGGGGGCCGCAGATACGCAGTATTTT

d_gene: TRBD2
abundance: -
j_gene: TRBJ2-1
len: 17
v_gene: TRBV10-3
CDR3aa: CAISESAASGDHNEQFF
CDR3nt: TGTGCCATCAGTGAGTCAGCCGCTAGCGGAGACCACAATGAGCAGTTCTTC

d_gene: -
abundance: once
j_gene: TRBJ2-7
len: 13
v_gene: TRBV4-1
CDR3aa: CASSPLLFLEQYF
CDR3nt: TGCGCCAGCAGCCCCTTGCTATTCCTCGAGCAGTACTTC

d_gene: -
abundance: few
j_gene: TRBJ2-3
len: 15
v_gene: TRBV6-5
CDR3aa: CASSYGGSRTDTQYF
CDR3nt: TGTGCCAGCAGTTATGGAGGGAGCAGGACAGATACGCAGTATTTT

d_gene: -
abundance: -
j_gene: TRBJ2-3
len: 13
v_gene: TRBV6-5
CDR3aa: CASTPPRLDTQYF
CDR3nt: TGTGCCAGCACTCCCCCGCGGCTGGATACGCAGTATTTT

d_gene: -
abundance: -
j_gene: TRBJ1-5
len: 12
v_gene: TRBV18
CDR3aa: CASSSLGQPQHF
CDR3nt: TGTGCCAGCTCAAGTTTAGGGCAGCCCCAGCATTTT

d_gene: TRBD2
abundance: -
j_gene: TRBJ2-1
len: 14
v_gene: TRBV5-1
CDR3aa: CASSSRTSPGEQFF
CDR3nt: TGCGCCAGCAGCTCGAGGACTAGCCCCGGTGAGCAGTTCTTC

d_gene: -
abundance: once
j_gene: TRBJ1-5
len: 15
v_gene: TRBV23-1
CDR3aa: CASSLGGASNQPQHF
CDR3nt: TGCGCCAGCAGTCTGGGGGGGGCGAGCAATCAGCCCCAGCATTTT

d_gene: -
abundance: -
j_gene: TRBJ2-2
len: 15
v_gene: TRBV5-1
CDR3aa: CASSFWAGKTGELFF
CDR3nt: TGCGCCAGCAGCTTTTGGGCGGGAAAAACCGGGGAGCTGTTTTTT

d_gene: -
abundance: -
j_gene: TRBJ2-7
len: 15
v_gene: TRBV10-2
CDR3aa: CASSDPGDSRYEQYF
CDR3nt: TGCGCCAGCAGTGACCCAGGCGACAGTCGATACGAGCAGTACTTC

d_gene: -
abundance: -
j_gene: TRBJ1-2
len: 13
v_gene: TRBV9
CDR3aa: CASSAQGFYGYTF
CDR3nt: TGTGCCAGCAGTGCCCAGGGCTTCTATGGCTACACCTTC

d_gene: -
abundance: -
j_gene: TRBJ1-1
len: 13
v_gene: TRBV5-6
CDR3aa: CASSWGAGTEAFF
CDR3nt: TGTGCCAGCAGCTGGGGGGCGGGGACTGAAGCTTTCTTT

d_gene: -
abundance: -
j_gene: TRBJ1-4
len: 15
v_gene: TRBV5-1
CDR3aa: CASSFAFRVDEKLFF
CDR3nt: TGCGCCAGCAGCTTCGCATTCCGAGTAGACGAAAAACTGTTTTTT

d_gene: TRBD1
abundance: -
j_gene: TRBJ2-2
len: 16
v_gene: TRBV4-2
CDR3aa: CASSQVGQGGTGELFF
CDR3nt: TGTGCCAGCAGCCAGGTGGGACAGGGAGGTACCGGGGAGCTGTTTTTT

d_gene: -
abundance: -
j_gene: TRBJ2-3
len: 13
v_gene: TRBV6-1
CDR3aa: CASSGISTDTQYF
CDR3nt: TGTGCCAGCAGTGGGATTAGCACAGATACGCAGTATTTT

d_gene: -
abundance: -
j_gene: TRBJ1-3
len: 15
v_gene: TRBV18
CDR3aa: CASSPDPRSGNTIYF
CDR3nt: TGTGCCAGCTCACCGGACCCTCGCTCTGGAAACACCATATATTTT

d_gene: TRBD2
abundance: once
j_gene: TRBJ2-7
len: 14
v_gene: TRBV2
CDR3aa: CASSGLAGTYEQYF
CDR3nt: TGTGCCAGCAGCGGACTAGCGGGTACCTACGAGCAGTACTTC

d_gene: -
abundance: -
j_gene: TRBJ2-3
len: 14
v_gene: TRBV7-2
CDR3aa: CASSRQVGTDTQYF
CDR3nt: TGTGCCAGCAGTCGACAGGTTGGCACAGATACGCAGTATTTT

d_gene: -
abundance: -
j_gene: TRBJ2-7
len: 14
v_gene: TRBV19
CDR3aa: CASSLGGSSYEQYF
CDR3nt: TGTGCCAGTAGTCTTGGGGGCAGCTCCTACGAGCAGTACTTC

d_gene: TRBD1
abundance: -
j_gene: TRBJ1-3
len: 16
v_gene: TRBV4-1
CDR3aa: CASSLLTGGSGNTIYF
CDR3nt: TGCGCCAGCAGCCTATTGACAGGGGGCTCTGGAAACACCATATATTTT

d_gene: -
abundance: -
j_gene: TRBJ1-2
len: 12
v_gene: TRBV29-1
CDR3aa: CSVREGGYGYTF
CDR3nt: TGCAGCGTTCGGGAAGGAGGATATGGCTACACCTTC

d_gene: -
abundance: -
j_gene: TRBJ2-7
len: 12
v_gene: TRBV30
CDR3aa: CAWSLRGYEQYF
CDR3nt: TGTGCCTGGAGTTTACGGGGTTACGAGCAGTACTTC

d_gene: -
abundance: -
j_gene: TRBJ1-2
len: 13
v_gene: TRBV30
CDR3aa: CAWSVQANYGYTF
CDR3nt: TGTGCCTGGAGTGTACAAGCTAACTATGGCTACACCTTC

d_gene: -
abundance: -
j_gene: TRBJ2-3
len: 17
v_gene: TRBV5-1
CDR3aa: CASSSRFPAPFTDTQYF
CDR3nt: TGCGCCAGCAGCTCCCGATTCCCGGCCCCGTTCACAGATACGCAGTATTTT

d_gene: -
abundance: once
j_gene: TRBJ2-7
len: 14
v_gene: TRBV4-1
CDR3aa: CASSLYRDTYEQYF
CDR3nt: TGCGCCAGCAGCTTATACCGGGATACCTACGAGCAGTACTTC

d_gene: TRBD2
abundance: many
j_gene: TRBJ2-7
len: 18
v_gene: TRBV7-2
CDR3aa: CASSLDESGRVPYVEQYF
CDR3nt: TGTGCCAGCAGCTTAGATGAAAGCGGGAGGGTTCCTTACGTCGAGCAGTACTTC

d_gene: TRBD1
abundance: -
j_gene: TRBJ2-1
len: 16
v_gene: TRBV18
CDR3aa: CASSRNRGLNRDEQFF
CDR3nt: TGTGCCAGCTCTCGCAACAGGGGTCTAAACCGGGATGAGCAGTTCTTC

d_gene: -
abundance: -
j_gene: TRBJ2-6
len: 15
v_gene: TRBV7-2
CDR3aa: CASSLKESGANVLTF
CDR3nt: TGTGCCAGCAGCTTAAAAGAGTCTGGGGCCAACGTCCTGACTTTC

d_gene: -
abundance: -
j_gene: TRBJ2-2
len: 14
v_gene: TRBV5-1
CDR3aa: CASRRDVGTGELFF
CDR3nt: TGCGCCAGCAGGAGGGATGTGGGAACCGGGGAGCTGTTTTTT

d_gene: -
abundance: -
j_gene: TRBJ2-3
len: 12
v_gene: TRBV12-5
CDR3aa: CASGSGLDTQYF
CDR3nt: TGTGCTAGTGGTTCCGGGCTAGATACGCAGTATTTT

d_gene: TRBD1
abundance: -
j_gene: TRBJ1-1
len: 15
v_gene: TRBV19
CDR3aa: CASSTGQAMNTEAFF
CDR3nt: TGTGCCAGTAGTACGGGACAGGCCATGAACACTGAAGCTTTCTTT

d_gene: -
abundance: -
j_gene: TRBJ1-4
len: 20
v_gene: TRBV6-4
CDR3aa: CASSDSISGCSCATNEKLFF
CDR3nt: TGTGCCAGCAGTGACTCGATTTCTGGTTGCAGCTGTGCAACTAATGAAAAACTGTTTTTT

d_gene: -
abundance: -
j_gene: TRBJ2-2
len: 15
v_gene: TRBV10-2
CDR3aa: CASKEGASAVGELFF
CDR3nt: TGCGCCAGCAAAGAAGGGGCGAGCGCTGTCGGGGAGCTGTTTTTT

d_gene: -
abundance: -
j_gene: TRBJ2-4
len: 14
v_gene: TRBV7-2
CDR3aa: CASSPDTSPIVQYF
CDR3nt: TGTGCCAGCAGCCCGGACACATCCCCAATAGTTCAGTACTTC

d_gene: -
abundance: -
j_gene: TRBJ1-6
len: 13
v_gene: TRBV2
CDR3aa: CASSPASNSPLHF
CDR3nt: TGTGCCAGCAGTCCCGCAAGTAATTCACCCCTCCACTTT